This TCR beta chain was observed in a study of identical twins. The V and J ends lost 0 bases and 4 bases respectively, with 10 bases between them. The CDR3 length is 14 residues. The germline V gene has CDR1 SGHRS and CDR2 YFSETQ. A universal primer site was incorporated via template switching, and the cDNA contained unique molecular identifiers. A single record per CDR3 protein comes from TCRdb applying MiXCR to the 5' RACE reads. The repertoire holds approximately 500,000 distinct CDR3 sequences, with around 24% as singletons. This sample also appeared in a second study, on T cells expressing NK-cell markers. That work contributes: Also leading the CD3+CD56-NKG2C+ fraction in a handful of donors were these clonotypes.

Material for sequencing was CD4+ T cells sorted from blood. The sequence came from a woman between 18 and 29 years old in good health. The chain joins TRBV5-1 to TRBJ1-1; possible D gene TRBD1, 5 bases. The CDR3, as DNA: TGCGCCAGCAGCTTGGGGGACGGGAGCACTGAAGCTTTCTTT. As protein: CASSLGDGSTEAFF.